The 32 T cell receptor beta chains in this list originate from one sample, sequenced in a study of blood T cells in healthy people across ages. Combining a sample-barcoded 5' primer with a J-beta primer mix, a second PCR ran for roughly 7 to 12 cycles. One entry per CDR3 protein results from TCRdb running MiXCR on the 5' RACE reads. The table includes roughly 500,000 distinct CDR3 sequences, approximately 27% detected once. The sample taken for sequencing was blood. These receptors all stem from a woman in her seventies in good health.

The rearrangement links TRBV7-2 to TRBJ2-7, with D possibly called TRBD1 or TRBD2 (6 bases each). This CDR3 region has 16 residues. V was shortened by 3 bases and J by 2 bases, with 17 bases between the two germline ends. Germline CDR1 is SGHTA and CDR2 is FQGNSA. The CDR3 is CASSFGGGGEPYEQYF. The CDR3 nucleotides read TGTGCCAGCAGCTTCGGTGGGGGCGGGGAACCCTACGAGCAGTACTTC.

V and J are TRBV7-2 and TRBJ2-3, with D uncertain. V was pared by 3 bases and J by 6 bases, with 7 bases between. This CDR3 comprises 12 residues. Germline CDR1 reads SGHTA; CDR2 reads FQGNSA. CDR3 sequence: CASSFEVDTQYF. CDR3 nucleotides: TGTGCCAGCAGCTTCGAGGTCGATACGCAGTATTTT.

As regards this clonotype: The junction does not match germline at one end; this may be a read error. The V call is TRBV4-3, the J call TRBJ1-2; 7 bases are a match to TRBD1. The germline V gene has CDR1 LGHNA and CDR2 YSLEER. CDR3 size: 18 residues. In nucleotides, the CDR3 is TGCGCCAGCAGTTTTACCTCGGGACAGTCCATGACTAACTATGACTACACCTTC. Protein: CASSFTSGQSMTNYDYTF.

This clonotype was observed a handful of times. The CDR3 sequence is CASSGPGQYSNQPQHF. The DNA for the CDR3 is TGTGCCAGCTCCGGACCAGGACAGTATAGCAATCAGCCCCAGCATTTT. The chain recombines TRBV18 with TRBJ1-5; tentatively, D is TRBD1 (6 bases). Germline CDR1 is KGHSH and CDR2 is LQKENI. The CDR3 is 16 amino acids. The V end lost 6 bases, the J end lost 0 bases, and 15 bases lay between the germline ends. Filled out from reference TRBV18 and TRBJ1-5, the complete variable domain reads NAGVMQNPRHLVRRRGQEARLRCSPMKGHSHVYWYRQLPEEGLKFMVYLQKENIIDESGMPKERFSAEFPKEGPSILRIQQVVRGDSAAYFCASSGPGQYSNQPQHFGDGTRLSIL.

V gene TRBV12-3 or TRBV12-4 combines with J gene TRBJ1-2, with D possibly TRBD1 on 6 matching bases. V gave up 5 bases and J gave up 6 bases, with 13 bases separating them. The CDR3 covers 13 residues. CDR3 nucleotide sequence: TGTGCCAGCAGTGCTCGGGGGCACGATGGCTACACCTTC. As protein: CASSARGHDGYTF.

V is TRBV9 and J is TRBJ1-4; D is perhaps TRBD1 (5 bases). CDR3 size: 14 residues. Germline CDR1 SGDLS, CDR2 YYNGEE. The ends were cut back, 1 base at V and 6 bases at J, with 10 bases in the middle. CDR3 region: CASSVSGGDEKLFF. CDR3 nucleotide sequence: TGTGCCAGCAGCGTATCTGGGGGTGATGAAAAACTGTTTTTT.

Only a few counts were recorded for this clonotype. The DNA for the CDR3 is TGCAGTGCTAGAGGATCCGCGGGGGACACAGATACGCAGTATTTT. Amino acid sequence: CSARGSAGDTDTQYF. This chain joins TRBV20-1 and TRBJ2-3, with 7 bases aligning to TRBD2. V lost 1 base to trimming and J lost 2 bases; unmatched junction nucleotides: 6. The germline gives CDR1 DFQATT, CDR2 SNEGSKA (reference sequence). The CDR3 length is 15 residues.

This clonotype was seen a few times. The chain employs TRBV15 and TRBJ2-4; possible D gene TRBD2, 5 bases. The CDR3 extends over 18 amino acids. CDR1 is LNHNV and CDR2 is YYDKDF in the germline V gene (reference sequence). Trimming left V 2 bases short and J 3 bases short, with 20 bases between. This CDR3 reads CATSRPSLGADGKNIQYF. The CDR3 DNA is TGTGCCACCAGCAGACCCTCCCTTGGAGCGGATGGCAAAAACATTCAGTACTTC.

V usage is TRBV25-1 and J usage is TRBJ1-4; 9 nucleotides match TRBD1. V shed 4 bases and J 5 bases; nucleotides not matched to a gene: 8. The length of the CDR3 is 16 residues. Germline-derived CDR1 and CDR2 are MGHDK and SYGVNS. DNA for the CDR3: TGTGCCAGCAGTGCGGACAGGGGAGAAGGGAATGAAAAACTGTTTTTT. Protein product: CASSADRGEGNEKLFF.

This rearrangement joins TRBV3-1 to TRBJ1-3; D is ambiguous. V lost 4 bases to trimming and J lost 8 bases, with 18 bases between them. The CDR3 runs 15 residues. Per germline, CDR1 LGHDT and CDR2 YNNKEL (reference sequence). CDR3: CASSPSTSLLDTIYF. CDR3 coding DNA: TGTGCCAGCAGCCCATCAACCTCGCTGTTAGACACCATATATTTT.

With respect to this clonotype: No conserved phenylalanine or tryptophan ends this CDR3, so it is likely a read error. This CDR3 reads CASSGGAREQFL. CDR3 bases: TGTGCCAGCAGTGGGGGGGCCCGCGAGCAGTTCCTC. The rearrangement uses TRBV2 and TRBJ2-1, with D perhaps assigned TRBD1 or TRBD2 (6 bases each). CDR3 length: 12 amino acids. Germline lookup yields CDR1 SNHLY and CDR2 FYNNEI. V lost 4 bases and J 10 bases, leaving 11 bases between the germline ends.

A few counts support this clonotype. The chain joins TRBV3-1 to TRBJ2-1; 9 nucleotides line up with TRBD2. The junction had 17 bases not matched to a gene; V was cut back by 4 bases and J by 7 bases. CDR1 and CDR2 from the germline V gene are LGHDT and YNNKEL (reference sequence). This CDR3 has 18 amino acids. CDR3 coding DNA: TGTGCCAGCAGCCGGCTAGCGGGGCCCCGACTCGAAGGGAATGAGCAGTTCTTC. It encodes CASSRLAGPRLEGNEQFF.

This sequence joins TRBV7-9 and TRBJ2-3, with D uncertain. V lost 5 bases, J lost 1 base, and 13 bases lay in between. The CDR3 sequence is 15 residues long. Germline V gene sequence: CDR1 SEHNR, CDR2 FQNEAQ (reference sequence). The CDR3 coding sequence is TGTGCCAGCAGCGCATGGACCACTCGCACAGATACGCAGTATTTT. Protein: CASSAWTTRTDTQYF.

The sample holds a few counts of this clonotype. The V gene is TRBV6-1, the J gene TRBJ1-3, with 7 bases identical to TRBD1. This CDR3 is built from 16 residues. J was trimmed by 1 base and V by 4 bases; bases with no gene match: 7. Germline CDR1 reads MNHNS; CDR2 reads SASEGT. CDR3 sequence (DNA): TGTGCCAGCAGTGTCAGGGGGGCCGGGTCTGGAAACACCATATATTTT. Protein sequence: CASSVRGAGSGNTIYF.

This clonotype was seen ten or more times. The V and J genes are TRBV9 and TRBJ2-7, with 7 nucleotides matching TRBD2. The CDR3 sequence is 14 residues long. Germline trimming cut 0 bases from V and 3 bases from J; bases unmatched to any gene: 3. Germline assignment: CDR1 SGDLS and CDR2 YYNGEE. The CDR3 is CASSVGDYHYEQYF. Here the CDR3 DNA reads TGTGCCAGCAGCGTAGGGGACTACCACTACGAGCAGTACTTC.

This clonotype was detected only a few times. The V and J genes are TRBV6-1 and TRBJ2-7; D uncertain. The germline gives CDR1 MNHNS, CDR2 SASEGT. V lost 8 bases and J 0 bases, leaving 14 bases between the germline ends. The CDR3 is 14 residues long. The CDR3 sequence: CASEKEPSSYEQYV. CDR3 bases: TGTGCCAGCGAGAAGGAGCCAAGCTCCTACGAGCAGTACGTC.

CDR3 loop: CSARDQGINTEAFF. As DNA, the CDR3 is TGCAGTGCTAGAGATCAGGGGATTAACACTGAAGCTTTCTTT. This chain connects TRBV20-1 to TRBJ1-1, with a possible D match to TRBD1 (6 bases). The CDR3 runs to 14 residues. Trimming pared 0 bases from V and 2 bases from J, leaving 10 bases between. Germline V gives CDR1 DFQATT, CDR2 SNEGSKA (reference sequence).

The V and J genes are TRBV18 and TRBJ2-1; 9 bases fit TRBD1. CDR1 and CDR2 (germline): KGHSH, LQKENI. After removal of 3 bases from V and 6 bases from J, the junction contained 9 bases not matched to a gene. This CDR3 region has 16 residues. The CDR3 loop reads CASSPRGTGYSNEQFF. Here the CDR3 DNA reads TGTGCCAGCTCACCCAGGGGGACAGGGTACTCCAATGAGCAGTTCTTC.

The DNA of the CDR3 is TGTGCCAGCAGCTCCCAGGGGGCGGGCTCAGATACGCAGTATTTT. Protein sequence: CASSSQGAGSDTQYF. The chain combines TRBV7-9 with TRBJ2-3, with TRBD1 identical over 8 bases. The J segment lost 4 bases and the V segment lost 4 bases, leaving 7 bases of the junction unmatched. There are 15 residues in the CDR3. The germline V gene encodes CDR1 SEHNR and CDR2 FQNEAQ (reference sequence).

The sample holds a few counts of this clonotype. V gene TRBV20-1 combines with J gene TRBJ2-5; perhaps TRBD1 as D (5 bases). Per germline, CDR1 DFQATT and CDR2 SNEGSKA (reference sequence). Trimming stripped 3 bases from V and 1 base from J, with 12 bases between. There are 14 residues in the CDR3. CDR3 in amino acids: CSASLRQTQETQYF. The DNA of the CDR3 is TGCAGTGCTAGCCTCCGACAGACCCAAGAGACCCAGTACTTC.

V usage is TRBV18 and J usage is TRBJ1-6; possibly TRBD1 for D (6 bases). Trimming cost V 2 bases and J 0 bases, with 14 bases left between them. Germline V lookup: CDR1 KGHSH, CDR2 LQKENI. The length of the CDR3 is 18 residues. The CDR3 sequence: CASSPSSGASSYNSPLHF. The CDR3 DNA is TGTGCCAGCTCACCATCATCGGGGGCGAGCTCCTATAATTCACCCCTCCACTTT. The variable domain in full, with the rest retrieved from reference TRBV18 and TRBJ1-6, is NAGVMQNPRHLVRRRGQEARLRCSPMKGHSHVYWYRQLPEEGLKFMVYLQKENIIDESGMPKERFSAEFPKEGPSILRIQQVVRGDSAAYFCASSPSSGASSYNSPLHFGNGTRLTVT.

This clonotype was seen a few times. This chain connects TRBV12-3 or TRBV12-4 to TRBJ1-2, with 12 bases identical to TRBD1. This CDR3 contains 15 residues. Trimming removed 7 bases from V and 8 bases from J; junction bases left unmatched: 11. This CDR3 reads CASTRGGQGAGGYTF. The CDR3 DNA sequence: TGTGCCAGCACCCGTGGGGGACAGGGGGCTGGAGGCTACACCTTC.

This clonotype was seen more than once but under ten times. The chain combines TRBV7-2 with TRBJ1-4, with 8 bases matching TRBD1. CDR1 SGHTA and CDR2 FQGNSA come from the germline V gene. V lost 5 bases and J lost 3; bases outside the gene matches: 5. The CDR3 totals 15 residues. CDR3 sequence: CASSVQGASNEKLFF. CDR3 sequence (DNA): TGTGCCAGCAGCGTCCAGGGGGCCTCTAATGAAAAACTGTTTTTT.

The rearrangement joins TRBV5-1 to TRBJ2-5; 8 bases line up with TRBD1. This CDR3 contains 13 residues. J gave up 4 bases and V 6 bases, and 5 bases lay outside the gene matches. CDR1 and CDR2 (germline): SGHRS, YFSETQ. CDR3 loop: CASTRGLGETQYF. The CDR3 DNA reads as TGCGCCAGCACCAGGGGGCTCGGAGAGACCCAGTACTTC.

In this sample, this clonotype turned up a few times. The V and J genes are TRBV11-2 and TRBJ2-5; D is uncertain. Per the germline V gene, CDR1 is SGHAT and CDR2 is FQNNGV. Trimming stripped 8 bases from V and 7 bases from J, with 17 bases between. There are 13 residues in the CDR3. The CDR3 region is CASGSAILRTQYF. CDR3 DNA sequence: TGTGCCAGCGGCTCGGCCATTCTAAGGACCCAGTACTTC.

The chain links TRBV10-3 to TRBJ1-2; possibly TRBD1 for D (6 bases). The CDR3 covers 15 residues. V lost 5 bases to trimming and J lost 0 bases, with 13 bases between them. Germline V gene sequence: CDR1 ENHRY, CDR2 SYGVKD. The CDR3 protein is CAISRGGGSNYGYTF. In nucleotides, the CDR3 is TGTGCCATCAGTAGGGGCGGGGGCTCTAACTATGGCTACACCTTC.

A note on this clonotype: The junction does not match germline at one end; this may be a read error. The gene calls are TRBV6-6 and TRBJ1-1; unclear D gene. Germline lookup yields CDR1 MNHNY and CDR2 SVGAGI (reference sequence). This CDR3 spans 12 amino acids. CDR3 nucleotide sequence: TGTGCCAGCAGTTTATCGGGTACTGAAGCCTTCTTT. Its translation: CASSLSGTEAFF.

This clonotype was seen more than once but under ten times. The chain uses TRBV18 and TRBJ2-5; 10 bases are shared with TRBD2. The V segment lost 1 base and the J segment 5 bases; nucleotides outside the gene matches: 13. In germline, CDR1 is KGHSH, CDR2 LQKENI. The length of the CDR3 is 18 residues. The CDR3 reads CASSPRSGGAMGLETQYF. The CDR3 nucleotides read TGTGCCAGCTCACCACGAAGCGGGGGGGCGATGGGATTGGAGACCCAGTACTTC.

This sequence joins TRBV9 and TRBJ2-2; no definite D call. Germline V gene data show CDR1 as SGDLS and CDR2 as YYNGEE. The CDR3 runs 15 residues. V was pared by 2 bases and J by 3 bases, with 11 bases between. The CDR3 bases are TGTGCCAGCAGCGTGGGTAGCCGGGACACCGGGGAGCTGTTTTTT. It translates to CASSVGSRDTGELFF.

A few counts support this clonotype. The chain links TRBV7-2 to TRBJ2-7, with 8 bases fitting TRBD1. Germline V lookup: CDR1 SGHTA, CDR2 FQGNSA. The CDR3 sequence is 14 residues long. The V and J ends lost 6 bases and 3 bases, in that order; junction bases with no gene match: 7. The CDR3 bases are TGTGCCAGCAGTCCGAGGACAGGGATCTACGAGCAGTACTTC. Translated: CASSPRTGIYEQYF.

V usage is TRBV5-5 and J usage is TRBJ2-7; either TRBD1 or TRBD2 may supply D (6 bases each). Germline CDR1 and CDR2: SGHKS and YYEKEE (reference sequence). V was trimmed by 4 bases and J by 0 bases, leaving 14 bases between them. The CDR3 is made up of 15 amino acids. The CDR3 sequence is CASSPSGARSYEQYF. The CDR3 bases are TGTGCCAGCAGCCCCTCGGGGGCCCGCTCCTACGAGCAGTACTTC.

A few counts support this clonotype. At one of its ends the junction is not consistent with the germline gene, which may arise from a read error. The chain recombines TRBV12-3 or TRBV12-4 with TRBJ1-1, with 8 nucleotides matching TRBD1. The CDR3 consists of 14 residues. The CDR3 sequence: CVSSSRGRETEAFF. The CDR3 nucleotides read TGTGTCAGCAGTTCCAGGGGGCGAGAGACTGAAGCTTTCTTT.